The next 11 T cell receptor beta chains were all read from a single sample in a study of OX40 agonist ivuxolimab in advanced cancers. The library was produced with the immunoSEQ multiplex PCR assay. In TCRdb, the immuneACCESS table is reduced to in-frame sequences with V and J assigned. These tables do not hold every clone; where another copy was compared, an unresolved V gene accounts for under half, and the others remain unexplained. Recorded for this sample are under 20,000 clones; approximately 88% of them occurred a single time. The top ten constitute less than 60% of the sample. Sequenced here: CD4+ or CD8+ T cells sorted from blood, sampled in a trial of the OX40 agonist ivuxolimab. Receptors originate from an adult with an advanced solid tumor such as melanoma, head and neck, liver or kidney cancer.

The chain recombines TRBV5-4 with TRBJ1-4; D possibly corresponds to TRBD1 (6 bases). Germline V gives CDR1 SGHNT, CDR2 YYREEE (reference sequence). The CDR3 contains 15 residues. V lost 2 bases to trimming and J lost 5 bases, with 13 bases between them. The CDR3 region is CASSFLQGGNEKLFF. The CDR3 nucleotides are TGTGCCAGCAGCTTCCTACAGGGAGGGAATGAAAAACTGTTTTTT. Drawing the rest from reference TRBV5-4 and TRBJ1-4, the complete variable domain is ETGVTQSPTHLIKTRGQQVTLRCSSQSGHNTVSWYQQALGQGPQFIFQYYREEENGRGNFPPRFSGLQFPNYSSELNVNALELDDSALYLCASSFLQGGNEKLFFGSGTQLSVL.

The rearrangement uses TRBV28 and TRBJ1-2; D unresolved. Trimming pared 2 bases from V and 2 bases from J, leaving 15 bases between. In germline, CDR1 is MDHEN, CDR2 SYDVKM. The CDR3 contains 16 residues. The CDR3 DNA follows: TGTGCCAGCAGTTTAACGGCTTGGACGTTGAACTATGGCTACACCTTC. As protein: CASSLTAWTLNYGYTF.

This clone was seen only once. This chain connects TRBV2 to TRBJ2-2; D is undetermined. This CDR3 spans 11 amino acids. CDR1 is SNHLY, CDR2 FYNNEI, per germline. Trimming took 7 bases from V and 0 from J, leaving 0 bases between them. Here the CDR3 DNA reads TGTGCCAGCACGAACACCGGGGAGCTGTTTTTT. Its protein is CASTNTGELFF.

The chain joins TRBV9 to TRBJ1-3; perhaps TRBD1 as D (5 bases). Germline V gene lookup returns CDR1 SGDLS and CDR2 YYNGEE. V shed 0 bases and J shed 4 bases, with 11 bases lying between them. CDR3 length: 15 amino acids. For the CDR3, the DNA is TGTGCCAGCAGCGTAGGGTTTAGGGGCGGAAACACCATATATTTT. Its protein product is CASSVGFRGGNTIYF.

J is TRBJ2-7 and V is TRBV7-2; D uncertain. The germline V gene has CDR1 SGHTA and CDR2 FQGNSA. V lost 7 bases to trimming and J lost 7 bases, with 14 bases between them. The CDR3 covers 12 residues. CDR3 region: CASKQSHAEQYF. CDR3 DNA: TGTGCCAGCAAGCAATCGCACGCGGAGCAGTACTTC.

This clone was seen only once. A junction end diverges from the germline sequence, so it may reflect a read error. This chain links TRBV7-6 with TRBJ2-7; D uncertain. This CDR3 has 13 amino acids. Germline values: CDR1 SGHVS, CDR2 FNYEAQ. CDR3 sequence (DNA): TGTACCAGCAGCTTGAGCCCCGGCTACGAGCAGTACTTC. It translates to CTSSLSPGYEQYF.

The rearrangement joins TRBV5-8 to TRBJ2-7; 7 nucleotides line up with TRBD1. This CDR3 region has 15 residues. V shed 4 bases and J 3 bases; nucleotides not matched to a gene: 10. Germline V gene sequence: CDR1 SGHTS, CDR2 YDEGEE. DNA for the CDR3: TGTGCCAGCAGCCAGAGACAGGGACGGATCTACGAGCAGTACTTC. It yields the protein CASSQRQGRIYEQYF.

The chain couples TRBV4-2 to TRBJ2-1; 8 nucleotides line up with TRBD2. The CDR3 extends over 15 amino acids. Germline V gives CDR1 LGHNA, CDR2 YNFKEQ. Trimming cost V 1 base and J 5 bases; bases outside gene matches: 4. CDR3: CASSQGGLDHNEQFF. CDR3 DNA: TGTGCCAGCAGCCAAGGGGGACTAGACCACAATGAGCAGTTCTTC.

This chain links TRBV7-2 with TRBJ2-2; maybe TRBD2 (6 bases). CDR1 and CDR2 (germline): SGHTA, FQGNSA. CDR3 length: 14 amino acids. Trimming removed 5 bases from V and 5 bases from J, with 12 bases in between. The CDR3 here is CASSELSGTGELFF. In DNA, the CDR3 is TGTGCCAGCAGCGAACTAAGCGGGACCGGGGAGCTGTTTTTT.

The chain carries TRBV4-1 and TRBJ2-5, with D perhaps TRBD2 (5 bases). This CDR3 has 15 residues. Germline V gives CDR1 MGHRA, CDR2 YSYEKL. V was cut by 3 bases and J by 5 bases, with 16 bases left in between. CDR3 protein: CASSHDFSGGETQYF. The DNA of the CDR3 is TGCGCCAGCAGCCATGACTTCTCTGGCGGGGAGACCCAGTACTTC.

The chain combines TRBV4-3 with TRBJ2-7; D remains unclear. Per germline, CDR1 LGHNA and CDR2 YSLEER. CDR3 size: 15 residues. Trimming pared 0 bases from V and 4 bases from J, leaving 13 bases between. The CDR3 DNA is TGCGCCAGCAGCCAAGATAAGGGCTGGTGGTACGAGCAGTACTTC. Protein sequence: CASSQDKGWWYEQYF.